This is a list of T cell receptor beta chains from one sample in a study of T-cell memory formation after mild COVID-19. TCRdb passed the 5' RACE reads through MiXCR, listing each CDR3 protein once. The sample records 350,000 to 400,000 distinct CDR3 sequences, roughly 21% being singletons. Sequencing was carried out using PBMCs or a T cell subset sorted from them (not recorded which). The origin of the receptors is an adult woman who had mild COVID-19 (a few samples of this study predate the infection). Cell type and time point are not known. Both conserved end residues are part of each CDR3. The D gene is left open where the match is weak. Rows give clone size only sometimes, using once, few, many, or a class for an expanded clone.

clone_size j_call v_call d_call cdr3_nt cdr3_aa
. TRBJ2-7 TRBV10-3 . TGTGCCATCAGCATTGGACCCAAAGACACCTACGAGCAGTACTTC CAISIGPKDTYEQYF
. TRBJ1-2 TRBV6-5 . TGTGCCAGCAGTAGAGGACGAAACTGGGGCTACACCTTC CASSRGRNWGYTF
few TRBJ2-4 TRBV6-5 . TGTGCCAGCAGTTATCGGAATTTCCCAGCTATGGACGACATTCAGTACTTC CASSYRNFPAMDDIQYF
. TRBJ1-5 TRBV30 . TGTGCCTGGGAATCGGGGTGGAATCAGCCCCAGCATTTT CAWESGWNQPQHF
few TRBJ2-7 TRBV12-3/TRBV12-4 TRBD1 TGTGCCAGCAGCGGGGACAGATTCTACGAGCAGTACTTC CASSGDRFYEQYF
few TRBJ2-3 TRBV19 TRBD2 TGTGCCAGTAGCCCCGAACGGAGCGGGAGGGTATTCGGCCAAGCAGATACGCAGTATTTT CASSPERSGRVFGQADTQYF
many TRBJ1-1 TRBV5-1 . TGCGCCAGCAGCGAAGGGACGGCTAACACTGAAGCTTTCTTT CASSEGTANTEAFF
. TRBJ1-2 TRBV6-5 TRBD1 TGTGCCAGCAGGTATACGACAGGGGTGAATGGCTACACCTTC CASRYTTGVNGYTF
few TRBJ2-2 TRBV9 . TGTGCCAGCAGCGGAGCCCACCACCCCGGAACAGGGAACACCGGGGAGCTGTTTTTT CASSGAHHPGTGNTGELFF
few TRBJ2-7 TRBV7-9 TRBD1 TGTGCCAGCAGCTCCACGGGACAGGGGAATGACGAGCAGTACTTC CASSSTGQGNDEQYF
many TRBJ2-1 TRBV3-1 . TGTGCCAGCAGCCATTGGGGGAGGGAGCAGTTCTTC CASSHWGREQFF
few TRBJ2-5 TRBV12-3/TRBV12-4 . TGTGCCAGCAGTTCTCTGGAGGGTGGAGAGACCCAGTACTTC CASSSLEGGETQYF
few TRBJ1-1 TRBV10-3 . TGTGCCATCAGTGAGATCCAGGGTTCGATGGGCACTGAAGCTTTCTTT CAISEIQGSMGTEAFF
. TRBJ1-2 TRBV12-3/TRBV12-4 TRBD1 TGTGCCAGCAGTTTAGGCCTTCAACAGGGGGTATCTGGCTACACCTTC CASSLGLQQGVSGYTF
. TRBJ2-1 TRBV11-3 . TGTGCCAGCAGCTTAGTACAAATTGCTACCTTCGGACACAATGAGCAGTTCTTC CASSLVQIATFGHNEQFF
. TRBJ2-7 TRBV20-1 . TGCAGTGCTAGGGACAATCTAGAAGAGCAGTACTTC CSARDNLEEQYF
few TRBJ2-5 TRBV5-1 TRBD2 TGCGCCAGCAGCTTAGGGACTAGCCAAGAGACCCAGTACTTC CASSLGTSQETQYF
. TRBJ2-2 TRBV12-3/TRBV12-4 . TGTGCCAGCAGCCTCAGATCGAGGATGGCCGGGGAGCTGTTTTTT CASSLRSRMAGELFF
. TRBJ2-3 TRBV6-6 . TGTGCCAGCAGCTCCAATTTAGAAGATACGCAGTATTTT CASSSNLEDTQYF
few TRBJ2-3 TRBV14 . TGTGCCAGCAGCCAAGAAAGATCTCCGCGCACAGATACGCAGTATTTT CASSQERSPRTDTQYF
. TRBJ1-1 TRBV9 . TGTGCCAGCAGCTCTCAGGCAGGGAGGGCTTTCTTT CASSSQAGRAFF
. TRBJ2-1 TRBV24-1 TRBD2 TGTGCCACCAGTGATAGAGCTAGCGGGGGGCAGTTCTTC CATSDRASGGQFF